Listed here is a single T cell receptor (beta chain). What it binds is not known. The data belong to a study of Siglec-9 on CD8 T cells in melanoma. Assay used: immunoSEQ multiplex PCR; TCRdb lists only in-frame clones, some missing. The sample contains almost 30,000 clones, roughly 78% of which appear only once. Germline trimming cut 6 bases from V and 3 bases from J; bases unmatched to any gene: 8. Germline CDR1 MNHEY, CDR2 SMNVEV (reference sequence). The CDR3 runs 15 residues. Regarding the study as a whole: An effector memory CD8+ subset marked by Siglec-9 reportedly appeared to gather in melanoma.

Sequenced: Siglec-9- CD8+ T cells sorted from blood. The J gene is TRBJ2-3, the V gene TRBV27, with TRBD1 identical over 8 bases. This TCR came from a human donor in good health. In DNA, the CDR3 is TGTGCCAGCAGCCTAGACAGGGGAGGAACAGATACGCAGTATTTT. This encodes CASSLDRGGTDTQYF.